This T cell receptor (beta chain) was captured by sequencing in a study of cytomegalovirus exposure and HLA in healthy donors. The data were produced by immunoSEQ multiplex PCR, yet TCRdb's version contains in-frame clones alone and is incomplete. The sample holds roughly 220,000 clones, just over 90% seen once. This clone was seen only a few times. Sequencing used PBMCs. This TCR was recovered from a woman aged 18-29 years in good health and CMV-seronegative.

CDR3 protein: CGYRLGPNTGELFF. The CDR3 DNA reads TGCGGCTACCGTCTGGGGCCGAACACCGGGGAGCTGTTTTTT. The rearrangement links TRBV29-1 to TRBJ2-2, with D perhaps TRBD1 (5 bases). The CDR3 totals 14 residues. CDR1 and CDR2 (germline): SQVTM, ANQGSEA.